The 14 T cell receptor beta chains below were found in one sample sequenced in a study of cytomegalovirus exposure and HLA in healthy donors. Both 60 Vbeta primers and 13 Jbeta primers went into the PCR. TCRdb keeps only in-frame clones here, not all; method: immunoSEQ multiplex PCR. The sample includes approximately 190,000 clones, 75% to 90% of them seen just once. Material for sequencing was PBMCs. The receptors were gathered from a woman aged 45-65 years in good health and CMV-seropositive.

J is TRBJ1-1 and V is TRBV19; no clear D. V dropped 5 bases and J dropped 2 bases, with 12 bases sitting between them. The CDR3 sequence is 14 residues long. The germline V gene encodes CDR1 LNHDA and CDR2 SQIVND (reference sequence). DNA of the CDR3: TGTGCCAGTAGTTGGGAGGCGAGAAACACTGAAGCTTTCTTT. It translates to CASSWEARNTEAFF.

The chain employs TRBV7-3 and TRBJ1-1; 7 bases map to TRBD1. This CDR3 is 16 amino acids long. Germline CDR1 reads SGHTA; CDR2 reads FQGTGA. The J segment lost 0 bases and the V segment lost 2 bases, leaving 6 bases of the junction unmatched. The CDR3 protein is CASSLGGTVMNTEAFF. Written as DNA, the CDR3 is TGTGCCAGCAGCTTAGGCGGGACAGTCATGAACACTGAAGCTTTCTTT.

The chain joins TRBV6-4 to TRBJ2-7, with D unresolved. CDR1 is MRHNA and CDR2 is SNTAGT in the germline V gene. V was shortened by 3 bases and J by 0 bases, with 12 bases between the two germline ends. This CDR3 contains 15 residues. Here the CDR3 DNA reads TGTGCCAGCAGTGAGGTTACAGACGCCTCCTACGAGCAGTACTTC. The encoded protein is CASSEVTDASYEQYF.

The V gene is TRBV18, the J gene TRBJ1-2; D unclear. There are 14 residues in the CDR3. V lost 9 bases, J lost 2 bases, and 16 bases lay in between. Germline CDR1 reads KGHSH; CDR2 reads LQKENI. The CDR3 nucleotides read TGTGCCAGTCGCAACCGGGGAGACAACTATGGCTACACCTTC. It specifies CASRNRGDNYGYTF.

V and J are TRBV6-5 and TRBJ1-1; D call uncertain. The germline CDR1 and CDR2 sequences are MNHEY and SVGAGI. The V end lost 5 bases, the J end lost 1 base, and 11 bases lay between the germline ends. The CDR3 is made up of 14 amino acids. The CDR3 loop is CASSPRHANTEAFF. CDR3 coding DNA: TGTGCCAGCAGTCCCCGACACGCGAACACTGAAGCTTTCTTT.

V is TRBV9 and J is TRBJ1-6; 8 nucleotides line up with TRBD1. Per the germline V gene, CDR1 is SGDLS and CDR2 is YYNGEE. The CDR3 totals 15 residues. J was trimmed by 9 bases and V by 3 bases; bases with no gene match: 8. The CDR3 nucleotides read TGTGCCAGCAGCGCCGGAACAGGGGGAGGTTCACCCCTCCACTTT. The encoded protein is CASSAGTGGGSPLHF.

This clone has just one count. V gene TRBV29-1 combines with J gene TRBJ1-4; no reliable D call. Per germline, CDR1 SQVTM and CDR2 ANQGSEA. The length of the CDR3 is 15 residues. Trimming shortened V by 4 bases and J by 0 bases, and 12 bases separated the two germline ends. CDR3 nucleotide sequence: TGCAGCGTTGCCAGCGCCACAACAACTAATGAAAAACTGTTTTTT. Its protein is CSVASATTTNEKLFF.

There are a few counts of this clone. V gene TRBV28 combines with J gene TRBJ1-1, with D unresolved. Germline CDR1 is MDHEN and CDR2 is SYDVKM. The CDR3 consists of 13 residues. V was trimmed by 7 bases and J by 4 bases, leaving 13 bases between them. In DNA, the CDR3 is TGTGCCAGCATTTGGGCCCTGGGCACTGAAGCTTTCTTT. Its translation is CASIWALGTEAFF.

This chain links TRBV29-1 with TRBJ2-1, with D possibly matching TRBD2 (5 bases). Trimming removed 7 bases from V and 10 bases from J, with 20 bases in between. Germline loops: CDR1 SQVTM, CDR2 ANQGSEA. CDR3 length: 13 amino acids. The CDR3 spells CSGTENSGLEQFF. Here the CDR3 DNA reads TGCAGCGGGACCGAAAACAGCGGCCTAGAGCAGTTCTTC.

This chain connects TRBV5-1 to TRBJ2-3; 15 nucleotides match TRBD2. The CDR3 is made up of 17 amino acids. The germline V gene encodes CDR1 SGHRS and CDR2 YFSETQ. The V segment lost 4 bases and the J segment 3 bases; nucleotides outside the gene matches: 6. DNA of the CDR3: TGCGCCAGCAGCCGCCGGACTAGCGGGGGGGATACAGATACGCAGTATTTT. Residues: CASSRRTSGGDTDTQYF.

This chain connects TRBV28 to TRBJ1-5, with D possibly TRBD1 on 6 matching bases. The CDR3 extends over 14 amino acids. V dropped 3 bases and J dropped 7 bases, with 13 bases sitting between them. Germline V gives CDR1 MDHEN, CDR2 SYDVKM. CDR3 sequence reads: CASSFYREGQPQHF. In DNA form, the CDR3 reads TGTGCCAGCAGTTTTTACAGGGAAGGACAGCCCCAGCATTTT.

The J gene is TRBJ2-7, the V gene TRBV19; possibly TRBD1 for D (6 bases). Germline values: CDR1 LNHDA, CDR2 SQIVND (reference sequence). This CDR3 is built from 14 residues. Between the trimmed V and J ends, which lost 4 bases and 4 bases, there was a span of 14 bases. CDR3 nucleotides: TGTGCCAGTAGTAAAGAAGGGGGTAGGTACGAGCAGTACTTC. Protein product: CASSKEGGRYEQYF.

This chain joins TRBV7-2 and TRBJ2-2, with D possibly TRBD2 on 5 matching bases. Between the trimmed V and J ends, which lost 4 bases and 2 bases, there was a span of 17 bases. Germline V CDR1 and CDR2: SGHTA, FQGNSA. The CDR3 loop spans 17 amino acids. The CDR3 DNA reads TGTGCCAGCAGCTCCTCCTTCGGGGTTTCTAACACCGGGGAGCTGTTTTTT. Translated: CASSSSFGVSNTGELFF. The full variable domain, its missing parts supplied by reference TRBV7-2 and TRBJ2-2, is GAGVSQSPSNKVTEKGKDVELRCDPISGHTALYWYRQSLGQGLEFLIYFQGNSAPDKSGLPSDRFSAERTGGSVSTLTIQRTQQEDSAVYLCASSSSFGVSNTGELFFGEGSRLTVL.

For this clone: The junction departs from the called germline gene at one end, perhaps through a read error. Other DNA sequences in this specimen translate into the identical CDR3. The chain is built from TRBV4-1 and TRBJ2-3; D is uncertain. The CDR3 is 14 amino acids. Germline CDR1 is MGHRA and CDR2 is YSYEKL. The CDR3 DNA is TGTGCCAGCAGCCAAGACGGTACCACAGATACGCAGTATTTT. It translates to CASSQDGTTDTQYF.